This T cell receptor (beta chain) was sequenced in a study of identical twins. TCRdb reprocessed the 5' RACE reads with MiXCR, giving one entry per CDR3 protein. The sample consists of 240,000 or so distinct CDR3 sequences, under 12% of them appearing once. Study conclusions and caveats: Its conclusions, products of cross-sectional statistical analysis, did not come from following the same donors. Models underpredicted monozygotic twin sharing of out-of-frame TCR alpha.

On this clonotype itself: Its specificity is not known.

The source material was memory T cells sorted from blood. The TCR comes from a man between 45 and 60 years old in good health.

CDR3 nucleotide sequence: TGTGCCAGCAGACGACAGGGGGGGACCTCCTACGAGCAGTACTTC. This gives the protein CASRRQGGTSYEQYF. The rearrangement links TRBV7-2 to TRBJ2-7, with 9 bases fitting TRBD1. V lost 6 bases, J lost 0 bases, and 6 bases stayed unmatched. Germline V lookup: CDR1 SGHTA, CDR2 FQGNSA. The CDR3 covers 15 residues.